Listed here are 10 T cell receptor beta chains from one sample, sequenced in a study of shared clonotypes between healthy human individuals. The data were produced by immunoSEQ multiplex PCR, yet TCRdb's version contains in-frame clones alone and is incomplete. The repertoire holds roughly 2 million clones, with approximately 95% as singletons. Sequenced input: naive CD4+ T cells sorted from blood. The subset is: CD45RA+ positively selected. These receptors were obtained from a man younger than 35 in good health.

The rearrangement links TRBV5-1 to TRBJ2-3; D might be TRBD1 (6 bases). The CDR3 sequence is 16 residues long. Germline V gene data show CDR1 as SGHRS and CDR2 as YFSETQ. V lost 3 bases to trimming and J lost 1 base, with 15 bases between them. CDR3 DNA sequence: TGCGCCAGCAGCTCGCCGGGACAACCGGGCACAGATACGCAGTATTTT. Protein: CASSSPGQPGTDTQYF. Drawing the rest from reference TRBV5-1 and TRBJ2-3, the complete variable domain is KAGVTQTPRYLIKTRGQQVTLSCSPISGHRSVSWYQQTPGQGLQFLFEYFSETQRNKGNFPGRFSGRQFSNSRSEMNVSTLELGDSALYLCASSSPGQPGTDTQYFGPGTRLTVL.

The count of this clone is one. This chain uses TRBV6-1 with TRBJ1-5, with TRBD1 matching 10 bases. Germline lookup yields CDR1 MNHNS and CDR2 SASEGT. The CDR3 runs to 14 residues. V trimming: 6 bases; J trimming: 6 bases; junction bases outside the gene matches: 5. The chain's CDR3 is CASSDRGPGQPQHF. The CDR3 DNA is TGTGCCAGCAGCGACAGGGGGCCAGGTCAGCCCCAGCATTTT.

CDR3 coding DNA: TGTGCCAGTAGTATCGGGGGCCTTTCTACTAGCACAGATACGCAGTATTTT. It translates to CASSIGGLSTSTDTQYF. The chain couples TRBV19 to TRBJ2-3; D is perhaps TRBD1 or TRBD2 (6 bases each). The CDR3 extends over 17 amino acids. V lost 3 bases and J 0 bases, leaving 16 bases between the germline ends. Germline CDR1 LNHDA, CDR2 SQIVND (reference sequence).

This chain connects TRBV30 to TRBJ2-7; TRBD2 aligns across 10 bases. V trimming: 8 bases; J trimming: 10 bases; junction bases outside the gene matches: 11. Germline CDR1 and CDR2: GTSNPN and SVGIG (reference sequence). The CDR3 is 12 amino acids. CDR3 sequence reads: CAGTRASGSQYF. DNA of the CDR3: TGTGCCGGGACGAGGGCTAGCGGGAGTCAGTACTTC.

CDR3 protein: CASSYPWGSGTDTQYF. In DNA form, the CDR3 reads TGCGCCAGCAGCTATCCCTGGGGTAGCGGGACAGATACGCAGTATTTT. The chain couples TRBV5-1 to TRBJ2-3; TRBD2 agrees at 7 bases. Unmatched junction bases numbered 10, after V lost 3 bases and J lost 3 bases. Germline CDR1 reads SGHRS; CDR2 reads YFSETQ. CDR3 length: 16 residues.

The chain joins TRBV27 to TRBJ2-5; TRBD2 aligns across 13 bases. CDR1 is MNHEY, CDR2 SMNVEV, per germline (reference sequence). J gave up 5 bases and V 3 bases, and 3 bases lay outside the gene matches. This CDR3 comprises 15 residues. CDR3 DNA: TGTGCCAGCAGTTTTGGGACTAGCGGGATGGAGACCCAGTACTTC. Its protein product is CASSFGTSGMETQYF.

V usage is TRBV13 and J usage is TRBJ2-7; the D call may be TRBD1 or TRBD2 (5 bases each). Trimming took 6 bases from V and 3 from J, leaving 12 bases between them. The germline V gene encodes CDR1 PRHDT and CDR2 FYEKMQ (reference sequence). This CDR3 region has 13 residues. The CDR3 spells CASRWGKSYEQYF. The CDR3 DNA sequence: TGTGCCAGCAGATGGGGGAAGAGCTACGAGCAGTACTTC.

The gene calls are TRBV30 and TRBJ1-1, with 8 nucleotides matching TRBD1. This CDR3 has 13 residues. Germline V lookup: CDR1 GTSNPN, CDR2 SVGIG (reference sequence). The ends lost 3 bases at V and 3 bases at J; junction bases unmatched: 3. CDR3 in amino acids: CAWRDRVYTEAFF. The CDR3 bases are TGTGCCTGGAGGGACAGGGTGTACACTGAAGCTTTCTTT. Looking up the rest from reference TRBV30 and TRBJ1-1 gives the full variable domain: SQTIHQWPATLVQPVGSPLSLECTVEGTSNPNLYWYRQAAGRGLQLLFYSVGIGQISSEVPQNLSASRPQDRQFILSSKKLLLSDSGFYLCAWRDRVYTEAFFGQGTRLTVV.

The rearrangement links TRBV7-2 to TRBJ2-3; D is undetermined. Germline CDR1 reads SGHTA; CDR2 reads FQGNSA. The CDR3 totals 14 residues. With 2 bases removed from V and 2 bases from J, the gap between germline ends came to 8 bases. CDR3 DNA: TGTGCCAGCAGCTTATTCTGGACCACAGATACGCAGTATTTT. Its translation: CASSLFWTTDTQYF.

Concerning this clone: Other DNA sequences of this sample code for an identical CDR3. The rearrangement links TRBV5-4 to TRBJ1-2; no clear D. There are 14 residues in the CDR3. The germline V gene has CDR1 SGHNT and CDR2 YYREEE (reference sequence). Trimming pared 0 bases from V and 0 bases from J, leaving 6 bases between. CDR3 sequence reads: CASSLDPANYGYTF. The CDR3 DNA reads as TGTGCCAGCAGCTTGGACCCAGCTAACTATGGCTACACCTTC.